The 14 T cell receptor beta chains below all came from one sample that was sequenced in a study of OX40 agonist ivuxolimab in advanced cancers. The library came from the immunoSEQ multiplex PCR assay. Here the immuneACCESS table is served through TCRdb, limited to in-frame sequences with V and J called. Missing clones are a known gap in these copies; in checked studies unresolved V genes cover under half, and the rest lacks a known reason. Within this sample are tens of thousands of clones, with about nine tenths of them counted one time only. Approximately 5% of the sample goes to the ten largest clones. The input for sequencing was CD4+ or CD8+ T cells sorted from blood, taken in a trial of the OX40 agonist ivuxolimab. These receptors all stem from an adult with an advanced solid tumor such as melanoma, head and neck, liver or kidney cancer.

The J gene is TRBJ2-7, the V gene TRBV7-2; no firm D call. The V end lost 5 bases, the J end lost 1 base, and 6 bases lay between the germline ends. The germline V gene encodes CDR1 SGHTA and CDR2 FQGNSA. The CDR3 consists of 12 residues. CDR3 region: CASSLGSYEQYF. In DNA form, the CDR3 reads TGTGCCAGCAGCCTCGGTTCCTACGAGCAGTACTTC.

This chain uses TRBV7-2 with TRBJ2-7, with 7 bases lining up with TRBD1. V gave up 5 bases and J gave up 2 bases; unmatched junction bases: 6. CDR3 size: 14 residues. Germline CDR1 is SGHTA and CDR2 is FQGNSA. As DNA, the CDR3 is TGTGCCAGCAGCCCGCTGGGACAGACCTACGAGCAGTACTTC. It encodes CASSPLGQTYEQYF.

In nucleotides, the CDR3 is TGTGCCAGCAGGCGCTCCACAAGTATTCCGATCGGCTACACCTTC. Translating gives CASRRSTSIPIGYTF. The V call is TRBV5-4, the J call TRBJ1-2; D not certain. The CDR3 sequence is 15 residues long. Germline V gives CDR1 SGHNT, CDR2 YYREEE (reference sequence). Between the trimmed V and J ends, which lost 5 bases and 8 bases, there was a span of 22 bases.

V usage is TRBV6-1 and J usage is TRBJ2-1; D possibly corresponds to TRBD1 (6 bases). In germline, CDR1 is MNHNS, CDR2 SASEGT. The length of the CDR3 is 17 residues. V lost 3 bases to trimming and J lost 0 bases, with 15 bases between them. CDR3 in DNA: TGTGCCAGCAGTGACCAAACAGGGTACAGCTCCTACAATGAGCAGTTCTTC. This gives the protein CASSDQTGYSSYNEQFF.

The genes are TRBV10-3 and TRBJ2-7, with TRBD1 identical over 10 bases. The CDR3 has 14 amino acids. With V trimmed by 6 bases and J by 2 bases, 4 bases remained unmatched. The V gene's germline CDR1 is ENHRY and CDR2 SYGVKD. The CDR3 nucleotides read TGTGCCATCAGCGGACAGGGGGTTCCCTACGAGCAGTACTTC. Encoded protein: CAISGQGVPYEQYF.

The rearrangement joins TRBV5-1 to TRBJ1-1, with D perhaps TRBD1 (5 bases). V lost 0 bases and J 11 bases, leaving 11 bases between the germline ends. The CDR3 sequence is 12 residues long. CDR1 and CDR2 (germline): SGHRS, YFSETQ. CDR3 protein: CASSLEQGPAFF. The CDR3 DNA reads TGCGCCAGCAGCTTGGAGCAGGGCCCGGCTTTCTTT. Full variable domain (rest looked up from reference TRBV5-1 and TRBJ1-1): KAGVTQTPRYLIKTRGQQVTLSCSPISGHRSVSWYQQTPGQGLQFLFEYFSETQRNKGNFPGRFSGRQFSNSRSEMNVSTLELGDSALYLCASSLEQGPAFFGQGTRLTVV.

The rearrangement links TRBV11-2 to TRBJ2-2, with 9 positions matching TRBD2. This CDR3 region has 18 residues. After removal of 0 bases from V and 2 bases from J, the junction contained 7 bases not matched to a gene. The germline CDR1 and CDR2 sequences are SGHAT and FQNNGV. The CDR3 region is CASSLDRASGINTGELFF. In DNA form, the CDR3 reads TGTGCCAGCAGCTTAGATCGCGCTAGCGGGATTAACACCGGGGAGCTGTTTTTT.

The chain has TRBV9 and TRBJ2-2, with D perhaps being TRBD1 or TRBD2 (6 bases each). Deletions cut 7 bases from V and 5 bases from J, with 12 bases between. Germline CDR1 SGDLS, CDR2 YYNGEE. The CDR3 consists of 13 residues. CDR3 in amino acids: CASGGQGTGELFF. CDR3 nucleotides: TGTGCCAGCGGAGGGCAGGGGACCGGGGAGCTGTTTTTT.

The genes are TRBV7-3 and TRBJ2-7; 7 nucleotides match TRBD1. V shed 5 bases and J 0 bases; nucleotides not matched to a gene: 4. Germline V CDR1 and CDR2: SGHTA, FQGTGA. The CDR3 has 14 amino acids. DNA for the CDR3: TGTGCCAGCAGCCCCAGACAGGGCTCCTACGAGCAGTACTTC. Protein: CASSPRQGSYEQYF.

This chain connects TRBV19 to TRBJ2-3, with D possibly called TRBD1 or TRBD2 (5 bases each). Germline V gene sequence: CDR1 LNHDA, CDR2 SQIVND (reference sequence). V lost 6 bases, J lost 6 bases, and 13 bases lay in between. CDR3 length: 13 residues. This CDR3 reads CASRGPNRDTQYF. The CDR3 DNA follows: TGTGCCAGTAGGGGACCCAATCGGGATACGCAGTATTTT.

This chain uses TRBV7-8 with TRBJ2-2; TRBD1 or TRBD2 may be the D gene (5 bases each). Trimming removed 2 bases at V and 4 bases at J, with 14 bases between. Germline V CDR1 and CDR2: SGHVS, FQNEAQ. This CDR3 comprises 16 residues. CDR3 sequence: CASSLRGIRPTGELFF. CDR3 bases: TGTGCCAGCAGCTTACGGGGCATCCGACCCACCGGGGAGCTGTTTTTT.

The chain recombines TRBV9 with TRBJ2-1; TRBD2 matches 7 bases. The germline V gene encodes CDR1 SGDLS and CDR2 YYNGEE. J lost 7 bases, V lost 3 bases, and 13 bases had no gene match. The CDR3 covers 16 residues. This CDR3 reads CASSGGPLRESNEQFF. The CDR3 DNA sequence: TGTGCCAGCAGCGGAGGTCCCCTGCGGGAGAGTAATGAGCAGTTCTTC.

The chain carries TRBV6-5 and TRBJ1-5, with D possibly TRBD1 on 6 matching bases. The CDR3 has 15 amino acids. Germline loops: CDR1 MNHEY, CDR2 SVGAGI. With 6 bases removed from V and 6 bases from J, the gap between germline ends came to 18 bases. The DNA of the CDR3 is TGTGCCAGCAGGATCGACAGGCGTTCGGCTCAGCCCCAGCATTTT. Translated, it gives CASRIDRRSAQPQHF.

V is TRBV6-5 and J is TRBJ1-1; 7 bases align to TRBD1. Germline loops: CDR1 MNHEY, CDR2 SVGAGI. V lost 2 bases to trimming and J lost 0 bases; unmatched junction nucleotides: 3. This CDR3 comprises 15 residues. CDR3 sequence reads: CASSYQGGVNTEAFF. For the CDR3, the DNA is TGTGCCAGCAGTTACCAGGGGGGAGTGAACACTGAAGCTTTCTTT.